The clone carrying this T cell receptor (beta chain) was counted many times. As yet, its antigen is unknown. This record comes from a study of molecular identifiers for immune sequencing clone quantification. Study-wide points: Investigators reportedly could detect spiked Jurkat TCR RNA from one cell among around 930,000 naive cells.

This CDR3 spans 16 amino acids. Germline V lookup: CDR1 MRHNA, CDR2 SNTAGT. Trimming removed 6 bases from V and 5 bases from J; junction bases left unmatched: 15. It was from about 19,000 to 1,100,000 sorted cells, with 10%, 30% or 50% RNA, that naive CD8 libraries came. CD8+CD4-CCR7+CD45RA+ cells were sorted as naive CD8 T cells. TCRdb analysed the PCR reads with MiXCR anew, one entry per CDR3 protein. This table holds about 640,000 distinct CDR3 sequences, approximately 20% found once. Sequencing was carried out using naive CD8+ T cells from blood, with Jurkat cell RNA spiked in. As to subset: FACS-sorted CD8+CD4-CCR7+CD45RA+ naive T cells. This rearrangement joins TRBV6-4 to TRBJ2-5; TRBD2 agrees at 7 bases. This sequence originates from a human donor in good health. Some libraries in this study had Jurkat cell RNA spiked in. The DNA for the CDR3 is TGTGCCAGCAGCTACGGGAGGCCCCCCCCGCGCGAGACCCAGTACTTC. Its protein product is CASSYGRPPPRETQYF.